The sequence of this TCR beta chain was determined in a study of cytomegalovirus exposure and HLA in healthy donors. PCR used 60 Vbeta primers and 13 Jbeta primers. TCRdb keeps only in-frame clones here, not all; method: immunoSEQ multiplex PCR. Of roughly 72,000 clones listed, around two thirds are singletons. Sequenced: PBMCs. This clonotype originated in a human donor in good health.

In DNA, the CDR3 is TGTGCCAGTAGAAGGGACTCCTCAACCGGGGAGCTGTTTTTT. It encodes CASRRDSSTGELFF. V gene TRBV19 combines with J gene TRBJ2-2, with D perhaps TRBD2 (6 bases). The CDR3 totals 14 residues. CDR1 is LNHDA, CDR2 SQIVND, per germline (reference sequence). Trimming took 6 bases from V and 5 from J, leaving 13 bases between them.